The 20 T cell receptor beta chains below come from one sample, sequenced in a study of blood T cells in healthy people across ages. The second PCR ran roughly 7 to 12 cycles with a sample-barcoded 5' primer and J-beta primers. From the 5' RACE reads, TCRdb called clonotypes with MiXCR, one entry per CDR3 protein. Of around 1.5 million distinct CDR3 sequences listed, roughly 45% are singletons. Sequencing was performed on blood. The origin of the receptors is a woman aged 18 to 35 in good health.

This clonotype has only a few counts. The rearrangement links TRBV24-1 to TRBJ2-3; the D gene could be TRBD1 or TRBD2 (6 bases each). This CDR3 region has 12 residues. Germline V gene lookup returns CDR1 KGHDR and CDR2 SFDVKD. V gave up 4 bases and J gave up 10 bases, with 11 bases separating them. The CDR3 nucleotides read TGTGCCACCAGTGACACAGGGACTGCGCAGTATTTT. Translated, it gives CATSDTGTAQYF.

This clonotype was seen a few times. CDR3 bases: TGCGCCAGCAGGCGATCGAACACTGAAGCTTTCTTT. Translated, it gives CASRRSNTEAFF. V is TRBV5-1 and J is TRBJ1-1, with D unresolved. Germline CDR1 reads SGHRS; CDR2 reads YFSETQ. The V gene lost 5 bases and the J gene lost 1 base, with 6 bases spanning the gap. This CDR3 contains 12 residues. Full variable domain (remainder filled in from reference TRBV5-1 and TRBJ1-1): KAGVTQTPRYLIKTRGQQVTLSCSPISGHRSVSWYQQTPGQGLQFLFEYFSETQRNKGNFPGRFSGRQFSNSRSEMNVSTLELGDSALYLCASRRSNTEAFFGQGTRLTVV.

This clonotype was detected a few times. The V call is TRBV18, the J call TRBJ2-7, with 11 bases matching TRBD1. V was clipped by 0 bases and J by 2 bases; unmatched bases: 3. Germline V gene lookup returns CDR1 KGHSH and CDR2 LQKENI. This CDR3 is 16 amino acids long. The DNA of the CDR3 is TGTGCCAGCTCACCACCGGGGACAGGGGGTACCTACGAGCAGTACTTC. This gives the protein CASSPPGTGGTYEQYF.

The genes are TRBV18 and TRBJ2-1, with no clear D. The CDR3 runs 15 residues. Germline lookup yields CDR1 KGHSH and CDR2 LQKENI. V gave up 3 bases and J gave up 5 bases, with 14 bases separating them. The CDR3 DNA follows: TGTGCCAGCTCACCTCAAGGGTCTTCCCACAATGAGCAGTTCTTC. This codes for CASSPQGSSHNEQFF.

This chain connects TRBV4-2 to TRBJ2-1, with 10 bases lining up with TRBD2. Trimming took 0 bases from V and 7 from J; bases not matched to a gene: 9. Germline V CDR1 and CDR2: LGHNA, YNFKEQ. CDR3 length: 17 amino acids. CDR3 in amino acids: CASSQDRASGGGNEQFF. The CDR3 region has the DNA TGTGCCAGCAGCCAAGATCGGGCTAGCGGGGGTGGAAATGAGCAGTTCTTC.

This clonotype has only a few counts. One base away lies a much larger clone, so this may be a sequencing read error. This rearrangement joins TRBV3-1 to TRBJ2-6, with D maybe TRBD1 (6 bases). Looked up from germline, CDR1 is LGHDT and CDR2 is YNNKEL (reference sequence). The CDR3 has 21 amino acids. CDR3 in amino acids: CASAIKGTSFQHRSGAKVLTF. The CDR3 coding sequence is TGTGCCAGCGCCATAAAAGGGACATCCTTTCAACACCGCTCTGGGGCCAAAGTCCTGACTTTC.

V usage is TRBV3-1 and J usage is TRBJ2-3; D is unclear. Trimming left V 3 bases short and J 7 bases short, with 11 bases between. This CDR3 comprises 13 residues. Germline-derived CDR1 and CDR2 are LGHDT and YNNKEL (reference sequence). In DNA, the CDR3 is TGTGCCAGCAGCCAGGGTAGTCTCCATACGCAGTATTTT. It translates to CASSQGSLHTQYF.

This clonotype has just a few counts. V usage is TRBV25-1 and J usage is TRBJ1-2, with no clear D. Deletions cut 2 bases from V and 4 bases from J, with 11 bases between. Germline CDR1 is MGHDK and CDR2 is SYGVNS. The CDR3 spans 14 residues. The CDR3 is CASSEPQQFYGYTF. CDR3 bases: TGTGCCAGCAGTGAACCCCAGCAGTTCTATGGCTACACCTTC.

There are a few counts of this clonotype. The chain has TRBV10-3 and TRBJ2-3; TRBD2 aligns across 12 bases. The length of the CDR3 is 18 residues. CDR1 is ENHRY and CDR2 is SYGVKD in the germline V gene. J was trimmed by 0 bases and V by 0 bases; bases with no gene match: 4. Here the CDR3 DNA reads TGTGCCATCAGTGAGTCTGGACTAGCGGGGACGAGCACAGATACGCAGTATTTT. This translates into CAISESGLAGTSTDTQYF.

This clonotype has a handful of counts. The genes are TRBV27 and TRBJ2-7, with TRBD1 identical over 8 bases. The J call is uncertain, as TRBJ2-5 better fits the DNA end. This CDR3 has 17 residues. In germline, CDR1 is MNHEY, CDR2 SMNVEV (reference sequence). Written as DNA, the CDR3 is TGTGCCAGCAGTTCGGGTGGTGGATGGGACAGGCAAGAGACCCAGTACTTC. It translates to CASSSGGGWDRQETQYF.

The genes are TRBV20-1 and TRBJ1-5; possible D gene TRBD1, 6 bases. V was trimmed by 6 bases and J by 0 bases, leaving 18 bases between them. The CDR3 is 16 amino acids. Germline CDR1 and CDR2: DFQATT and SNEGSKA (reference sequence). CDR3: CSAIEGGFLSNQPQHF. The CDR3, as DNA: TGCAGTGCCATAGAGGGGGGATTCCTTAGCAATCAGCCCCAGCATTTT.

This clonotype was seen a handful of times. J is TRBJ2-4 and V is TRBV4-1; TRBD1 matches at 10 bases. The germline V gene has CDR1 MGHRA and CDR2 YSYEKL. The CDR3 has 14 residues. J was trimmed by 7 bases and V by 4 bases; bases with no gene match: 4. The DNA of the CDR3 is TGCGCCAGCAGCCCTCGACAGGGGGCCAACATTCAGTACTTC. Translated, it gives CASSPRQGANIQYF.

V gene TRBV20-1 combines with J gene TRBJ2-5; TRBD2 aligns across 10 bases. The CDR3 consists of 16 residues. Germline lookup yields CDR1 DFQATT and CDR2 SNEGSKA (reference sequence). Trimming removed 6 bases from V and 0 bases from J; junction bases left unmatched: 10. The CDR3 DNA reads TGCAGTGCGTTCCTTATAGCGGGGGGTTACCAAGAGACCCAGTACTTC. Translating gives CSAFLIAGGYQETQYF.

Only one count was recorded for this clonotype. The V gene is TRBV5-4, the J gene TRBJ2-7, with D tentatively TRBD1 (6 bases). CDR1 and CDR2 from the germline V gene are SGHNT and YYREEE (reference sequence). CDR3 size: 15 residues. Trimming took 3 bases from V and 3 from J, leaving 16 bases between them. The CDR3 sequence is CASSSGTQGNYEQYF. The CDR3 coding sequence is TGTGCCAGCAGCTCGGGAACACAGGGTAACTACGAGCAGTACTTC.

The chain recombines TRBV20-1 with TRBJ2-3, with D unclear. The V and J ends lost 4 bases and 0 bases respectively, with 17 bases between them. Germline V gene lookup returns CDR1 DFQATT and CDR2 SNEGSKA (reference sequence). This CDR3 comprises 16 residues. CDR3: CSATEPLRTSTDTQYF. Here the CDR3 DNA reads TGCAGTGCTACCGAGCCTCTCCGAACTAGCACAGATACGCAGTATTTT.

The genes are TRBV7-2 and TRBJ1-4; TRBD1 aligns across 9 bases. V shed 6 bases, J shed 3 bases, and the junction held 20 bases outside the gene matches. CDR1 is SGHTA and CDR2 is FQGNSA in the germline V gene. This CDR3 is 20 amino acids long. In nucleotides, the CDR3 is TGTGCCAGCAGTTTAAGAGACAGGGGGGTCTTTGGTGAACCTAATGAAAAACTGTTTTTT. As protein: CASSLRDRGVFGEPNEKLFF.

This chain joins TRBV7-3 and TRBJ2-7; D gene ambiguous. Germline loops: CDR1 SGHTA, CDR2 FQGTGA. V was cut by 1 base and J by 7 bases, with 20 bases left in between. This CDR3 has 16 amino acids. CDR3 in DNA: TGTGCCAGCAGCTTAAATCCGGCCTACTCGGGCAATGAGCAGTACTTC. Its translation is CASSLNPAYSGNEQYF.

The chain carries TRBV20-1 and TRBJ2-7; TRBD1 is a possible D gene (6 bases). The V end was cut by 1 base, the J end by 3 bases, with 22 bases between. This CDR3 comprises 17 residues. CDR1 and CDR2 (germline): DFQATT, SNEGSKA (reference sequence). CDR3: CSARGSPGRTAFYEQYF. DNA of the CDR3: TGCAGTGCTAGAGGTTCGCCCGGGCGGACAGCGTTCTACGAGCAGTACTTC.

This chain joins TRBV14 and TRBJ2-1; the D gene could be TRBD1 or TRBD2 (5 bases each). V gave up 2 bases and J gave up 8 bases, with 19 bases separating them. The CDR3 extends over 16 amino acids. Germline loops: CDR1 SGHDN, CDR2 FVKESK. CDR3 region: CASSQYRDPRVDEQFF. The CDR3 DNA is TGTGCCAGCAGCCAATACCGGGACCCGCGGGTCGATGAGCAGTTCTTC.

This clonotype was recorded many times. This chain joins TRBV28 and TRBJ2-3; perhaps TRBD2 as D (7 bases). V was shortened by 8 bases and J by 1 base, with 10 bases between the two germline ends. The CDR3 is 13 amino acids. The germline V gene has CDR1 MDHEN and CDR2 SYDVKM. CDR3 DNA sequence: TGTGCCAGCCGAGGGGGGGGCACAGATACGCAGTATTTT. As protein: CASRGGGTDTQYF.